This TCR beta chain was profiled in a study of graft-versus-host responses after intestinal transplantation. Profiled with immunoSEQ multiplex PCR; TCRdb holds only in-frame clones, not every one. This table has 80,000 to 100,000 clones, around 93% appearing once. The CDR3 has 16 residues. From germline, CDR1 is SEHNR and CDR2 FQNEAQ (reference sequence). The ends lost 2 bases at V and 7 bases at J; junction bases unmatched: 9. A word on this clone: Its matching antigen is unknown.

The specimen comprised unstimulated CD8+ T cells sorted from spleen or lymph node cells, sampled before transplant. The TCR comes from a human donor who was the organ donor for an intestinal transplant. The V call is TRBV7-9, the J call TRBJ1-2; 11 bases line up with TRBD1. CDR3 nucleotide sequence: TGTGCCAGCAGCTTATTTGGGGGGACAGGGGGTGTTGGCTACACCTTC. Residues: CASSLFGGTGGVGYTF.